A selection of T cell receptor beta chains follows, all from one sample in a study of T cells after yellow fever vaccination. A single record per CDR3 protein comes from TCRdb applying MiXCR to the 5' RACE reads. Among hundreds of thousands of distinct CDR3 sequences, approximately 13% were seen once, and the ten largest hold around 3%. Sequenced material: CD4+ T cells sorted from PBMCs, taken 15 days after the yellow fever booster vaccination. These receptor sequences come from a young man who received the YFV17D yellow fever vaccine. Both conserved end residues are part of each CDR3. The D gene is left open where the match is weak. Clone size is shown for a subset of rows, as once, few, many or a class of expanded clone.

>TRBV12-3/TRBV12-4|TRBJ1-5|TRBD1|.
TGTGCCAGCAAGGGGACAGGGGGCTACAATCAGCCCCAGCATTTT
CASKGTGGYNQPQHF
>TRBV20-1|TRBJ2-5|TRBD2|few
TGCAGTGCTAAGCGGGGGGCCCGGGAGACCCAGTACTTC
CSAKRGARETQYF
>TRBV19|TRBJ1-4|TRBD1|.
TGTGCCAGTAGTGACCGGGACAGTAATGAAAAACTGTTTTTT
CASSDRDSNEKLFF
>TRBV30|TRBJ1-2|.|.
TGTGCCCGAAGGGCATCACTTAAACTTAACTATGGCTACACCTTC
CARRASLKLNYGYTF
>TRBV9|TRBJ1-1|.|few
TGTGCCAGCAGCGTCGCCCCCCGGACTTCAATGAACACTGAAGCTTTCTTT
CASSVAPRTSMNTEAFF
>TRBV2|TRBJ2-3|.|few
TGTGCCAGCGGGTTTGGCGCGGGGTCGTCAGATACGCAGTATTTT
CASGFGAGSSDTQYF
>TRBV12-3/TRBV12-4|TRBJ1-1|TRBD1|many
TGTGCCAGCAGGGGACAGGGGGCTGAAGCTTTCTTT
CASRGQGAEAFF
>TRBV6-2/TRBV6-3|TRBJ2-3|.|many
TGTGCCAGCGGCTACGGCCAAACAAGCACAGATACGCAGTATTTT
CASGYGQTSTDTQYF
>TRBV6-5|TRBJ1-3|TRBD1|few
TGTGCCAGCAGGACAGGGATTACCTTCTCTGGAAACACCATATATTTT
CASRTGITFSGNTIYF
>TRBV20-1|TRBJ1-4|TRBD1|few
TGCAGTGCTAGAGAAAAGGGGGCAGGGTATGAAAAACTGTTTTTT
CSAREKGAGYEKLFF
>TRBV4-1|TRBJ2-5|.|few
TGCGCCAGCAGCCAAGGGGTCATCCGAGAGACCCAGTACTTC
CASSQGVIRETQYF
>TRBV20-1|TRBJ2-2|TRBD1|few
TGCAGTGCTACTCGGACAGGGGGGATCACCGGGGAGCTGTTTTTT
CSATRTGGITGELFF
>TRBV9|TRBJ2-3|TRBD2|.
TGTGCCAGCAGCCCAAGCGGGGGGTACACAGATACGCAGTATTTT
CASSPSGGYTDTQYF
>TRBV20-1|TRBJ1-1|.|few
TGCAGTGCTTGTCAGGCAACGGAAGCTTTCTTT
CSACQATEAFF
>TRBV5-4|TRBJ2-1|TRBD2|few
TGTGCCAGCAGCTCTAGCGGGGGAGGCGCCTACAATGAGCAGTTCTTC
CASSSSGGGAYNEQFF
>TRBV29-1|TRBJ2-3|.|few
TGCAGCGTTTATCCCCGGCCCGGAGATACGCAGTATTTT
CSVYPRPGDTQYF
>TRBV7-9|TRBJ2-3|TRBD2|.
TGTGCCAGCAGCTTAGACGGGGGGAATGTTGCAGATACGCAGTATTTT
CASSLDGGNVADTQYF
>TRBV12-3/TRBV12-4|TRBJ2-7|.|few
TGTGCCAGCAGTTTTAATTGGGACCCCTCCTCCGAGCAGTACTTC
CASSFNWDPSSEQYF
>TRBV5-6|TRBJ2-3|.|.
TGTGCCAGCAGCTTTGTGGGGGGGCAGTATTTT
CASSFVGGQYF
>TRBV29-1|TRBJ1-1|.|many
TGCAGCGTGGTCGGGCAGACGAACACTGAAGCTTTCTTT
CSVVGQTNTEAFF
>TRBV4-3|TRBJ2-7|.|few
TGCGCCAGCAGCCAGGAGGAGGGGGCGAAGGACGAGCAGTACTTC
CASSQEEGAKDEQYF
>TRBV7-3|TRBJ2-5|.|.
TGTGCCAGCAGCCTAACCGGAGGCATTTATCAAGAGACCCAGTACTTC
CASSLTGGIYQETQYF
>TRBV5-1|TRBJ2-7|.|.
TGCGCCAGCAGCTTGGGCGGGACAGTGACCTACGAGCAGTACTTC
CASSLGGTVTYEQYF
>TRBV6-5|TRBJ1-1|.|.
TGTGCCAGCAGGCAGCTGTGGGGTGCCACTGAAGCTTTCTTT
CASRQLWGATEAFF
>TRBV29-1|TRBJ2-1|TRBD1|many
TGCAGCGTTGAAGGATACAGGGGGCAAACAGTCATCAATGAGCAGTTCTTC
CSVEGYRGQTVINEQFF
>TRBV6-6|TRBJ2-5|.|.
TGTGCCAGCAGTTACGGTCGCGGGGTCCAAGAGACCCAGTACTTC
CASSYGRGVQETQYF
>TRBV29-1|TRBJ1-4|TRBD1|many
TGCAGCGTAGGGGACAGGTCTAATGAAAAACTGTTTTTT
CSVGDRSNEKLFF
>TRBV5-1|TRBJ2-3|TRBD2|many
TGCGCCAGCAGCTTTGGACTAGCGGGGTCCGGGGATACGCAGTATTTT
CASSFGLAGSGDTQYF
>TRBV10-3|TRBJ2-2|.|.
TGTGCCATCAGTGAACTAGCTAGCACCGGGGAGCTGTTTTTT
CAISELASTGELFF
>TRBV11-2|TRBJ1-2|.|many
TGTGCCAGCAGCTTAGGTCTGGCTAACTATGGCTACACCTTC
CASSLGLANYGYTF
>TRBV7-2|TRBJ1-6|TRBD1|few
TGTGCCAGCAGCTATACAGGGGTCTCACCCCTCCACTTT
CASSYTGVSPLHF
>TRBV27|TRBJ1-6|.|few
TGTGCCAGCAGTTTAGAGGGGGACTATAATTCACCCCTCCACTTT
CASSLEGDYNSPLHF
>TRBV7-3|TRBJ2-3|.|.
TGTGCCAGCACCACCGGGACGCATACAGATACGCAGTATTTT
CASTTGTHTDTQYF
>TRBV12-3/TRBV12-4|TRBJ1-1|TRBD1|many
TGTGCCAGCAGTTCTGTGACAGGGCACACTGAAGCTTTCTTT
CASSSVTGHTEAFF
>TRBV7-2|TRBJ1-5|.|.
TGTGCCAGCAGCTTAATGGCCAACGCTCGTCGTCAGGCCCAGCATTTT
CASSLMANARRQAQHF
>TRBV4-3|TRBJ1-2|.|few
TGCGCCAGCAGCCACCTTGGACAGCCTGCTAACTATGGCTACACCTTC
CASSHLGQPANYGYTF
>TRBV7-9|TRBJ2-3|.|.
TGTGCCAGCAGCTTAGACCACTCCACAGATACGCAGTATTTT
CASSLDHSTDTQYF
>TRBV7-2|TRBJ1-5|.|many
TGTGCCAGCTCGGGCTACAATCAGCCCCAGCATTTT
CASSGYNQPQHF
>TRBV6-5|TRBJ2-1|.|few
TGTGCCAGCAGTTACGACAGCTTCAATGAGCAGTTCTTC
CASSYDSFNEQFF
>TRBV11-3|TRBJ2-5|TRBD2|.
TGTGCCAGCAGCAAAGGGACTAGCGGGGGGGAGACCCAGTACTTC
CASSKGTSGGETQYF
>TRBV3-1|TRBJ2-5|.|.
TGTGCCAGCAGCCAAGACGGTAGAGGGGAGACCCAGTACTTC
CASSQDGRGETQYF
>TRBV6-5|TRBJ1-4|.|.
TGTGCCAGCAGTTACTCAGAAGGGATGGGTGAAAAACTGTTTTTT
CASSYSEGMGEKLFF
>TRBV20-1|TRBJ2-3|TRBD1|many
TGCAGTGCTAGTAATCCACAGACAGGGGCAGATACGCAGTATTTT
CSASNPQTGADTQYF
>TRBV29-1|TRBJ2-7|TRBD2|.
TGCAGCGTTGCGGGCGGGGGTTATTCCTACGAGCAGTACTTC
CSVAGGGYSYEQYF
>TRBV29-1|TRBJ1-1|.|.
TGCAGCGTTGAAGGTCGGGCAGGGGCAAACACTGAAGCTTTCTTT
CSVEGRAGANTEAFF
>TRBV4-3|TRBJ1-1|TRBD1|.
TGCGCCAGCAGCCAGCAACAGGGGGTTAACACTGAAGCTTTCTTT
CASSQQQGVNTEAFF